This TCR beta chain came from a study of CDR3 diversity in severe acne. Regarding this clonotype: The junction shows a germline mismatch at one end, possibly a read error.

Each CDR3 protein gets one entry after TCRdb re-called the PCR reads with MiXCR. This sample has about 85,000 distinct CDR3 sequences, with roughly half found just once. Germline values: CDR1 MGHDK, CDR2 SYGVNS. There are 12 residues in the CDR3. The V gene is TRBV25-1, the J gene TRBJ1-1; D perhaps matches TRBD1 (6 bases). The receptor comes from a male donor in good health, serving as a control. The sample taken for sequencing was blood. CDR3 coding DNA: TGTGCTACAGCAACCGGGGACACTAAAGCTTTCTTT. It yields the protein CATATGDTKAFF.